The T cell receptor beta chain under discussion was sequenced for a study of metastatic and nonmetastatic thyroid tumors. Study summary: Samples came from malignant and benign thyroid patients, and repertoires were compared across blood and tumor or nodule tissue. Whole-study findings and limits: It was reported that TCR beta diversity was significantly higher in malignant thyroid tumors than benign nodules, in blood and tumor.

In its sample, this clone was seen many times. The antigen is undetermined. Study processing details: The authors used CDR3 differences across clinicopathological groups to build a distant-metastasis classifier for papillary thyroid cancer. With MiXCR, TCRdb reprocessed the PCR reads. The V and J calls here are based on TCRdb, not the publication. This sample has about 93,000 clones, with 12% found just once. No treatment of any kind had been given to any patient before thyroid surgery. Per the germline V gene, CDR1 is SGDLS and CDR2 is YYNGEE. V was clipped by 0 bases and J by 5 bases; unmatched bases: 3. The CDR3 has 14 amino acids.

The chain is built from TRBV9 and TRBJ2-3; 7 nucleotides line up with TRBD2. The source material was blood. This receptor was identified in a female donor with papillary thyroid cancer or a benign thyroid nodule (not recorded which). Some clones in this sample may be carry-over from other donors' samples. The CDR3 sequence is CASSVGLAVDTQYF. CDR3 nucleotides: TGTGCCAGCAGCGTAGGACTAGCCGTAGATACGCAGTATTTT.